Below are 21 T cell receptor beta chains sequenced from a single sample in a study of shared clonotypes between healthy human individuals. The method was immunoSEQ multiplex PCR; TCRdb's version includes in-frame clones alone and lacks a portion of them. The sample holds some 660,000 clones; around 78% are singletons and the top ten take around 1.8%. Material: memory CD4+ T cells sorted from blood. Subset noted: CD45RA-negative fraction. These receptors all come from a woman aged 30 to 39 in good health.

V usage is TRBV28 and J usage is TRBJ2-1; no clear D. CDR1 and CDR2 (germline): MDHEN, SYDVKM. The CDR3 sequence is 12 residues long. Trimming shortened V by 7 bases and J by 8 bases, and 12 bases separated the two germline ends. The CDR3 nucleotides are TGTGCCAGCACAACCTCTACCGATGAGCAGTTCTTC. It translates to CASTTSTDEQFF.

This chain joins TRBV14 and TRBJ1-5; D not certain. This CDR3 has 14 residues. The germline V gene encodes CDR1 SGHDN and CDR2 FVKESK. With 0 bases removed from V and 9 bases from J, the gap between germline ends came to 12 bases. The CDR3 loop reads CASSQDSDLRPQHF. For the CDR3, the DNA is TGTGCCAGCAGCCAAGATAGTGACTTAAGGCCCCAGCATTTT.

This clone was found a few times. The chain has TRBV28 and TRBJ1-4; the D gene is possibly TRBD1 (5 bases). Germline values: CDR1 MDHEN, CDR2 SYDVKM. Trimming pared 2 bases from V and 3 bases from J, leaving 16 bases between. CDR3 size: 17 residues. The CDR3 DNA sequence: TGTGCCAGCAGTTTAGGGAAGGGGCCCGGTGCTAATGAAAAACTGTTTTTT. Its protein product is CASSLGKGPGANEKLFF.

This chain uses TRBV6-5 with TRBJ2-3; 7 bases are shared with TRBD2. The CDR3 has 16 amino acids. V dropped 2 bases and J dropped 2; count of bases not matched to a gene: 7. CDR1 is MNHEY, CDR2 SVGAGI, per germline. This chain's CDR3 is CASSYTSLADTDTQYF. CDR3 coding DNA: TGTGCCAGCAGTTACACGTCTCTAGCGGACACAGATACGCAGTATTTT.

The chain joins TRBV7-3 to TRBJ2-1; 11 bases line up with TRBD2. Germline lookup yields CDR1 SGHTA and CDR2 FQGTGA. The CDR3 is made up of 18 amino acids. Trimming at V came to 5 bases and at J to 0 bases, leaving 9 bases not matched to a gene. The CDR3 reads CASSAWLAGGSSYNEQFF. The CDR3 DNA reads TGTGCCAGCAGCGCGTGGCTAGCGGGAGGAAGCTCCTACAATGAGCAGTTCTTC.

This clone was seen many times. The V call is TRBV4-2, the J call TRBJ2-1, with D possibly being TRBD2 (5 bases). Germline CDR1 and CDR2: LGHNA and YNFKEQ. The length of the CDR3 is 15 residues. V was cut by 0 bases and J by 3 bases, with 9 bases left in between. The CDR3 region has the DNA TGTGCCAGCAGCCAAGAACCCGGGAACTACAATGAGCAGTTCTTC. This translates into CASSQEPGNYNEQFF.

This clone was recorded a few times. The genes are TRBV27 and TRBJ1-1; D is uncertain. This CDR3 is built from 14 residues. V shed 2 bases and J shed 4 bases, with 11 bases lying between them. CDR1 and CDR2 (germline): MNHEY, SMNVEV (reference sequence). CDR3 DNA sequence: TGTGCCAGCAGTTTAGCAGGACGTGTCACTGAAGCTTTCTTT. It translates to CASSLAGRVTEAFF.

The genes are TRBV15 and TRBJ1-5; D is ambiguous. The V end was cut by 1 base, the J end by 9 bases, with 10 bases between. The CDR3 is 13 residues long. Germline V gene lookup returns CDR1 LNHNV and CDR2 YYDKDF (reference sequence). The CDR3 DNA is TGTGCCACCAGCAGAGGGGAGATTCGGCCCCAGCATTTT. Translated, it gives CATSRGEIRPQHF.

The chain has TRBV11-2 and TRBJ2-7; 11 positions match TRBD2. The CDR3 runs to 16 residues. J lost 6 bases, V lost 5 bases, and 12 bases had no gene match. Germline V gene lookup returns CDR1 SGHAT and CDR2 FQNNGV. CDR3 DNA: TGTGCCAGCAGCGGGCCGGGGGGACTAGCGGTGAGCGAGCAGTACTTC. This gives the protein CASSGPGGLAVSEQYF.

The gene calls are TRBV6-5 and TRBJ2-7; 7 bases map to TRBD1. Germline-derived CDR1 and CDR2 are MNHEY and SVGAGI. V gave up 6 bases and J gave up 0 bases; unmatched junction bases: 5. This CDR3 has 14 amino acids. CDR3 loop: CASRRTGSSYEQYF. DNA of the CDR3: TGTGCCAGCAGGCGGACAGGTAGCTCCTACGAGCAGTACTTC.

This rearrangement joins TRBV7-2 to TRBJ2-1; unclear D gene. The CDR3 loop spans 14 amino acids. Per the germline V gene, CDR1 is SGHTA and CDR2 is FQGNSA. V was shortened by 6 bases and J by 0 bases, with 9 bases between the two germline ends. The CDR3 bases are TGTGCCAGCAGTCCTCCGAGCTCCTACAATGAGCAGTTCTTC. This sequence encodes CASSPPSSYNEQFF.

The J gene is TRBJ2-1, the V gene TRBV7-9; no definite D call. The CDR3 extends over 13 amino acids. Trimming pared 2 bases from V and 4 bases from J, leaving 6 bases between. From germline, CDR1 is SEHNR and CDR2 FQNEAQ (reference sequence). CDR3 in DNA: TGTGCCAGCAGCTTATCCGATTACAATGAGCAGTTCTTC. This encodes CASSLSDYNEQFF.

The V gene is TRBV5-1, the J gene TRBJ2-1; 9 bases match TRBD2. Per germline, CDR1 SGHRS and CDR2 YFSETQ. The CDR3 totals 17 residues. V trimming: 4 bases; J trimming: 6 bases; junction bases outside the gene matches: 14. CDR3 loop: CASSARTSALPFNEQFF. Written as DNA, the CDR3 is TGCGCCAGCAGCGCAAGGACTAGCGCGCTACCCTTCAATGAGCAGTTCTTC.

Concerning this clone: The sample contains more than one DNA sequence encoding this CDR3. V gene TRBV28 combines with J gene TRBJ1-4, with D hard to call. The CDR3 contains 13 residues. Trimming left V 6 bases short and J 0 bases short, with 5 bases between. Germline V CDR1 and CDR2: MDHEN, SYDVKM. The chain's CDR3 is CASSRTTNEKLFF. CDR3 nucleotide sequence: TGTGCCAGCAGCAGAACAACTAATGAAAAACTGTTTTTT.

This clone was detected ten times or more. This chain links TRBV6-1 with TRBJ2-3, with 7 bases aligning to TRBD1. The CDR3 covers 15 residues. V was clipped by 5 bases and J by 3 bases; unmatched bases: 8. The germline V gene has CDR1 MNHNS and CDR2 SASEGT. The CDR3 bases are TGTGCCAGCAGTCCCGACAGGGCATTGACAGATACGCAGTATTTT. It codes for CASSPDRALTDTQYF.

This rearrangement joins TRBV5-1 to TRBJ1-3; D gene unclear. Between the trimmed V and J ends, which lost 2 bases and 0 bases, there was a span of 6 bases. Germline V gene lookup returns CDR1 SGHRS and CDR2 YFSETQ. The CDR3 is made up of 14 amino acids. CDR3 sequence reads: CASSFWSSGNTIYF. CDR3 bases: TGCGCCAGCAGCTTCTGGAGCTCTGGAAACACCATATATTTT.

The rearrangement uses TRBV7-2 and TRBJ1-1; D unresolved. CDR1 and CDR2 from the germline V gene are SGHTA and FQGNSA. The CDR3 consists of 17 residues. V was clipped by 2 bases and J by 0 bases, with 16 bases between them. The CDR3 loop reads CASSLMAYRRMNTEAFF. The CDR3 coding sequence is TGTGCCAGCAGCTTAATGGCCTATCGACGGATGAACACTGAAGCTTTCTTT.

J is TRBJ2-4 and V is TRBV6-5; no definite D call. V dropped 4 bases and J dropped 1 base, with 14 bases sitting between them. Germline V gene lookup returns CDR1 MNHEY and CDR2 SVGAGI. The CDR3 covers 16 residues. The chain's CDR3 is CASSSAGSLAKNIQYF. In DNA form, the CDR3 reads TGTGCCAGCAGTTCGGCTGGGTCCCTGGCCAAAAACATTCAGTACTTC.

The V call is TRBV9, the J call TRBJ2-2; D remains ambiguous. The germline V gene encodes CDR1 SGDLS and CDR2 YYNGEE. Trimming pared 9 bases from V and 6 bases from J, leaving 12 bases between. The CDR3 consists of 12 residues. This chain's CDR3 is CAKPSEPGELFF. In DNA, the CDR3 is TGTGCCAAACCTTCAGAACCCGGGGAGCTGTTTTTT.

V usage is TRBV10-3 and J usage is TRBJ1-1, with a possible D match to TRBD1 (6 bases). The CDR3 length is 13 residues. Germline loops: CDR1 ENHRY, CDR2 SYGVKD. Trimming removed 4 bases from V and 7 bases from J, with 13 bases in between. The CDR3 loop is CAISGQAGGEAFF. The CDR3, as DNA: TGTGCCATCAGTGGACAGGCCGGTGGTGAAGCTTTCTTT.

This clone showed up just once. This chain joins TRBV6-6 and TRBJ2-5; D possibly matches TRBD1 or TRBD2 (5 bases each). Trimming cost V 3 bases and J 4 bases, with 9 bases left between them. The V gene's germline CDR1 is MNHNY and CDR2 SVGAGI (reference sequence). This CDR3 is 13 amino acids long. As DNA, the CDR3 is TGTGCCAGCAGTTATTGGGACCGAGAGACCCAGTACTTC. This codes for CASSYWDRETQYF.